This T cell receptor beta chain was obtained from a study of blood T cell repertoires in COVID-19. About the study: Italy, Spain and the United States were the sources of the convalescent and acute COVID-19 samples.

TCRdb keeps only in-frame clones here, not all; method: immunoSEQ multiplex PCR. Counted here are fewer than 200,000 clones, around 84% occurring once; the ten biggest clones make up around 7%. The germline CDR1 and CDR2 sequences are SGHAT and FQNNGV. The CDR3 covers 19 residues. The J segment lost 4 bases and the V segment lost 1 base, leaving 13 bases of the junction unmatched. Sequencing input: PBMCs or T cells enriched from blood (not recorded which). The chain joins TRBV11-2 to TRBJ1-3; 10 positions match TRBD1. This receptor was obtained from a man between 45 and 60 years old who had recovered from COVID-19. CDR3 residues: CASSLVAGSGTGAGNTIYF. The DNA for the CDR3 is TGTGCCAGCAGCTTAGTCGCGGGTTCCGGGACAGGGGCAGGAAACACCATATATTTT.